This T cell receptor beta chain is from a study of shared clonotypes between healthy human individuals. Clones were read by immunoSEQ multiplex PCR, and TCRdb kept only the in-frame ones, dropping some. Of a few million clones listed, just over 90% are singletons. Only CD45RO-negative cells positively selected for CCR7 counted as naive CD8 cells, so terminally differentiated effector memory CD45RA+ cells were excluded. All donors were Caucasian adults living in Nashville, Tennessee. This CDR3 has 13 residues. V shed 3 bases and J shed 6 bases, with 9 bases lying between them. Germline lookup yields CDR1 SGHTA and CDR2 FQGTGA.

The sequencing input was naive CD8+ T cells from PBMCs. This chain joins TRBV7-3 and TRBJ2-1; D gene uncertain. The TCR comes from a young man in good health. Some clones in this sample may be carry-over from other donors' samples. The CDR3 nucleotides read TGTGCCAGCAGCTTGGGGTCCGGCAATGAGCAGTTCTTC. Protein sequence: CASSLGSGNEQFF.